This is a list of T cell receptor beta chains from one sample in a study of T cells in Graves' hyperthyroidism and ophthalmopathy. TCRdb called the multiplex PCR reads again in MiXCR, with one record for every CDR3 protein. The sample lists roughly 250,000 distinct CDR3 sequences, around 20% seen once, with about 60% in the top ten. Specimen: blood. The receptors originated from a man in his thirties or forties with Graves' ophthalmopathy. The CDR3 runs from the conserved cysteine through the conserved F or W. Fields, in order: J gene, V gene, clone size, D gene, CDR3 protein, CDR3 DNA. A D gene is named only where the DNA matches it firmly. Some rows have no size entry. The others give once, few or many, or a class for an expanded clone.

TRBJ2-5,TRBV12-5,few,.,CASGSITETQYF,TGTGCTAGTGGTTCCATAACAGAGACCCAGTACTTC
TRBJ2-1,TRBV3-1,.,.,CASSQVPGEVFF,TGTGCCAGCAGCCAAGTACCGGGAGAGGTGTTCTTC
TRBJ1-2,TRBV7-8,few,.,CASSRQPGTGYTF,TGTGCCAGCAGCCGCCAACCAGGGACTGGCTACACCTTC
TRBJ2-1,TRBV7-8,many,TRBD2,CASSSLAGGLDEQFF,TGTGCCAGCAGCTCCTTAGCGGGAGGGCTGGATGAGCAGTTCTTC
TRBJ2-1,TRBV5-1,many,.,CASSERSSYNEQFF,TGCGCCAGCAGCGAACGAAGCTCCTACAATGAGCAGTTCTTC
TRBJ2-1,TRBV20-1,.,.,CSARGRQSAGEQFF,TGCAGTGCTAGAGGGCGACAGTCGGCGGGGGAGCAGTTCTTC
TRBJ1-1,TRBV5-5,once,.,CASSLGVGTWDAFF,TGTGCCAGCAGCTTGGGCGTAGGGACCTGGGACGCTTTCTTT
TRBJ1-1,TRBV29-1,.,.,CSVEITGGRVRGTEAFF,TGCAGCGTTGAGATTACGGGGGGCAGGGTGAGAGGCACTGAAGCTTTCTTT
TRBJ1-1,TRBV4-1,.,.,CASSRPSRQELRPTEAFF,TGCGCCAGCAGCCGGCCTTCCCGGCAGGAGCTTCGCCCCACTGAAGCTTTCTTT
TRBJ1-3,TRBV5-6,.,.,CASSLYRRRSGNTIYF,TGTGCCAGCAGCTTGTACCGACGGCGCTCTGGAAACACCATATATTTT